The sequence of this T cell receptor (beta chain) was determined in a study of CD8+ T cells in alopecia areata. Study in general: For the treated group, dosing was oral tofacitinib at 5 to 10 mg twice daily.

Germline V CDR1 and CDR2: ENHRY, SYGVKD. With 3 bases clipped from V and 3 bases from J, the junction kept 2 bases outside the gene matches. The CDR3 runs to 15 residues. Study results and limitations: Lesional scalp exceeded normal scalp in clonality, especially in alopecia totalis/universalis.

On this clone: The antigen remains undetermined.

The treatment was: oral pan-JAK inhibitor, 5-10 mg twice daily. Lesional scalp punch biopsies and peripheral blood were collected from alopecia areata patients. Sequencing templates came from extracted RNA that was reverse transcribed into cDNA. The table came from immunoSEQ multiplex PCR; TCRdb's copy has only in-frame clones and leaves some out. The sample has around 160,000 clones; around 59% are singletons. The origin of this receptor is a human donor with alopecia areata. The sequences come from CD4+ T cells sorted from blood, collected at week 24, from a patient treated with tofacitinib. The chain joins TRBV10-3 to TRBJ2-2; TRBD1 matches at 9 bases. CDR3 nucleotide sequence: TGTGCCATCAGTGAACAGGGGGCGGACACCGGGGAGCTGTTTTTT. Protein: CAISEQGADTGELFF.